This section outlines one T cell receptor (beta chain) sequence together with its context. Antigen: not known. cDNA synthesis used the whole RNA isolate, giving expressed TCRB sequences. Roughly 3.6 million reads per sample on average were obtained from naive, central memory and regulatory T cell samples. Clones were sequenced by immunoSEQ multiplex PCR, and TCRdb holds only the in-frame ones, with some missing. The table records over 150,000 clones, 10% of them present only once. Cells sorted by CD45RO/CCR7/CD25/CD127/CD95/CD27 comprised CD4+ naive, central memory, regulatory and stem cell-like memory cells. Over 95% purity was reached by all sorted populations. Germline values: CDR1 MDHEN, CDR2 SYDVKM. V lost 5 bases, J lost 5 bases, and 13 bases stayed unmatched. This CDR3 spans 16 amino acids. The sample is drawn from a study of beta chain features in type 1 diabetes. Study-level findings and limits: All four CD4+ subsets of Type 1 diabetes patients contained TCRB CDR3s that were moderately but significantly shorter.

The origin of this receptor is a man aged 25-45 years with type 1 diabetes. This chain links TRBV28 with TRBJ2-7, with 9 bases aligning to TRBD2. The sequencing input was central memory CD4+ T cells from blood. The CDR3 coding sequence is TGTGCCAGCAGTCTAATTCCTAGCGGGATGGTCGACGAGCAGTACTTC. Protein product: CASSLIPSGMVDEQYF.